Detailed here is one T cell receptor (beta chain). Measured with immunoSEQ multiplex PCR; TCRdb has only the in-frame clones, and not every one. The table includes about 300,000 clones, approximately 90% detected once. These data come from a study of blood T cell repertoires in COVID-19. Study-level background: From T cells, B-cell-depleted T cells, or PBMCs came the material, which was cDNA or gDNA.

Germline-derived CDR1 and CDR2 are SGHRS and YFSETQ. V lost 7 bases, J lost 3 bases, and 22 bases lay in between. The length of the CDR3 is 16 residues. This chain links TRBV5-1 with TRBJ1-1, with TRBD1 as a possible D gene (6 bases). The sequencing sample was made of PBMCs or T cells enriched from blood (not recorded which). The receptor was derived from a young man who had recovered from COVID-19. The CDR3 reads CASAADLGRGDTEAFF. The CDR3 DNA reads TGCGCCAGCGCCGCGGACCTAGGGAGGGGGGACACTGAAGCTTTCTTT.